This T cell receptor beta chain was sequenced for a study of blood T cell repertoires in COVID-19. Study as a whole: PBMCs, B-cell-depleted T cells, or T cells were the source of the cDNA or gDNA that made up the material.

The assay was immunoSEQ multiplex PCR, and TCRdb's table has in-frame clones only and misses some. The data contain about 260,000 clones, more than 80% of them singletons. Assignment of participants to cohorts was predicated upon participant-reported clinical history. Input material: PBMCs or T cells enriched from blood (not recorded which). The TCR sequence derives from a middle-aged man who had been exposed to COVID-19.

This chain's CDR3 is CSVELGSSQETQYF. The CDR3 DNA reads as TGCAGCGTTGAATTGGGCAGCAGCCAAGAGACCCAGTACTTC. This sequence joins TRBV29-1 and TRBJ2-5; no firm D call. Per germline, CDR1 SQVTM and CDR2 ANQGSEA. The ends were cut back, 2 bases at V and 1 base at J, with 11 bases in the middle. This CDR3 region has 14 residues. The full variable domain, with the rest looked up from reference TRBV29-1 and TRBJ2-5, is SAVISQKPSRDICQRGTSLTIQCQVDSQVTMMFWYRQQPGQSLTLIATANQGSEATYESGFVIDKFPISRPNLTFSTLTVSNMSPEDSSIYLCSVELGSSQETQYFGPGTRLLVL.